This T cell receptor beta chain was observed in a study of T cell changes during pregnancy in multiple sclerosis. The CDR3 is 13 residues long. CDR1 is SNHLY, CDR2 FYNNEI, per germline. V lost 5 bases and J lost 1, with 8 bases in between. Only in-frame clones appear in the TCRdb table, and some are missing; sequencing was by immunoSEQ multiplex PCR. The sample records 15,000 to 20,000 clones, 70% to 90% being singletons. This TCR came from a female donor in good health, enrolled as a control in a pregnancy study. The V gene is TRBV2, the J gene TRBJ1-1; D is uncertain. Here the sequenced sample was CD8+ T cells from peripheral blood mononuclear cells, taken in the second trimester of pregnancy. This CDR3 reads CASSPGPNTEAFF. The CDR3 DNA follows: TGTGCCAGCAGTCCCGGTCCGAACACTGAAGCTTTCTTT.